Listed below are T cell receptor beta chains from one sample, sequenced in a study of post-analysis software for immune sequencing data. TCRdb reanalysed the PCR reads using MiXCR and keeps one entry per CDR3 protein. The table records fewer than 850,000 distinct CDR3 sequences, about 27% of them present only once. Sequencing used blood. All receptors come from a girl under 18 with multiple sclerosis. CDR3s include the opening cysteine and the closing phenylalanine or tryptophan. The order of the fields is clone size, J gene, D gene, V gene, CDR3 protein, CDR3 DNA. D genes are given only for firm matches. The size of a clone is reported for some rows only, either as once, few or many, or as a class for expanded clones.

abundance: few
j_gene: TRBJ1-5
d_gene: .
v_gene: TRBV12-3/TRBV12-4
CDR3aa: CASSLQSGGVLNQPQHF
CDR3nt: TGTGCCAGCAGTTTACAATCTGGCGGGGTCCTCAATCAGCCCCAGCATTTT

abundance: few
j_gene: TRBJ1-2
d_gene: TRBD1
v_gene: TRBV3-1
CDR3aa: CASSQLSGGGYTF
CDR3nt: TGTGCCAGCAGCCAATTGTCAGGGGGTGGCTACACCTTC

abundance: .
j_gene: TRBJ2-5
d_gene: TRBD1
v_gene: TRBV20-1
CDR3aa: CSAESEERYSGGTQYF
CDR3nt: TGCAGTGCTGAATCCGAGGAGCGGTATTCAGGGGGGACCCAGTACTTC

abundance: .
j_gene: TRBJ2-1
d_gene: TRBD2
v_gene: TRBV7-2
CDR3aa: CASSLEGLAYYNEQFF
CDR3nt: TGTGCCAGCAGCTTAGAGGGACTAGCGTATTACAATGAGCAGTTCTTC

abundance: few
j_gene: TRBJ2-5
d_gene: .
v_gene: TRBV7-2
CDR3aa: CASSLGRLAQYF
CDR3nt: TGTGCCAGCAGCCTGGGTCGGTTGGCCCAGTACTTC

abundance: .
j_gene: TRBJ1-1
d_gene: .
v_gene: TRBV7-2
CDR3aa: CASSSETGVGTEAFF
CDR3nt: TGTGCCAGCAGCTCCGAGACCGGGGTGGGTACTGAAGCTTTCTTT

abundance: few
j_gene: TRBJ1-6
d_gene: .
v_gene: TRBV12-3/TRBV12-4
CDR3aa: CASSLGEALNSPLHF
CDR3nt: TGTGCCAGCAGTTTGGGGGAAGCGCTAAATTCACCCCTCCACTTT

abundance: .
j_gene: TRBJ1-4
d_gene: TRBD1
v_gene: TRBV27
CDR3aa: CASSSAGQGGEKLFF
CDR3nt: TGTGCCAGCAGCTCCGCAGGACAGGGTGGTGAAAAACTGTTTTTT

abundance: once
j_gene: TRBJ2-1
d_gene: TRBD2
v_gene: TRBV12-3/TRBV12-4
CDR3aa: CASRTSGSFSVRGEQFF
CDR3nt: TGTGCCAGCCGGACTAGCGGGAGTTTTTCTGTTCGTGGTGAGCAGTTCTTC

abundance: .
j_gene: TRBJ2-1
d_gene: TRBD2
v_gene: TRBV10-3
CDR3aa: CAISREAGFYNERFF
CDR3nt: TGTGCCATCAGCCGAGAAGCGGGATTCTACAATGAGCGGTTCTTC

abundance: .
j_gene: TRBJ2-3
d_gene: .
v_gene: TRBV3-1
CDR3aa: CASSQDDSMTLYF
CDR3nt: TGTGCCAGCAGCCAGGATGACTCCATGACGCTGTATTTT

abundance: .
j_gene: TRBJ2-5
d_gene: .
v_gene: TRBV20-1
CDR3aa: CSALKRRETQYF
CDR3nt: TGCAGTGCCTTGAAGCGCCGAGAGACCCAGTACTTC

abundance: .
j_gene: TRBJ2-1
d_gene: .
v_gene: TRBV7-9
CDR3aa: CASGQVAGPTASSYNEQFF
CDR3nt: TGTGCCAGCGGCCAAGTCGCAGGGCCCACGGCGAGCTCCTACAATGAGCAGTTCTTC

abundance: .
j_gene: TRBJ1-4
d_gene: TRBD1
v_gene: TRBV13
CDR3aa: CASSARTGPEKLFF
CDR3nt: TGTGCCAGCAGCGCTAGGACAGGGCCCGAAAAACTGTTTTTT

abundance: .
j_gene: TRBJ1-2
d_gene: TRBD1
v_gene: TRBV7-9
CDR3aa: CASSLPGQGFPTF
CDR3nt: TGTGCCAGCAGCTTACCGGGACAGGGGTTCCCCACCTTC

abundance: few
j_gene: TRBJ1-6
d_gene: .
v_gene: TRBV9
CDR3aa: CASSVGQSYSPLHF
CDR3nt: TGTGCCAGCAGCGTAGGGCAGTCATATTCACCCCTCCACTTT

abundance: many
j_gene: TRBJ2-7
d_gene: .
v_gene: TRBV10-3
CDR3aa: CAISVGGSYEQYF
CDR3nt: TGTGCCATCAGTGTAGGGGGGTCGTACGAGCAGTACTTC

abundance: .
j_gene: TRBJ2-7
d_gene: .
v_gene: TRBV29-1
CDR3aa: CSVQGYEQYF
CDR3nt: TGCAGCGTACAGGGTTACGAGCAGTACTTC

abundance: .
j_gene: TRBJ1-1
d_gene: .
v_gene: TRBV18
CDR3aa: CASSLRTPYTEAFF
CDR3nt: TGTGCCAGCTCACTGAGGACTCCGTACACTGAAGCTTTCTTT

abundance: .
j_gene: TRBJ2-5
d_gene: TRBD1
v_gene: TRBV4-1
CDR3aa: CASSPTGGGPQETQYF
CDR3nt: TGCGCCAGCAGCCCGACAGGGGGTGGACCACAAGAGACCCAGTACTTC

abundance: .
j_gene: TRBJ2-7
d_gene: TRBD1
v_gene: TRBV7-9
CDR3aa: CASSSQGAGYEQYF
CDR3nt: TGTGCCAGCAGCTCGCAGGGGGCGGGTTACGAGCAGTACTTC

abundance: .
j_gene: TRBJ2-4
d_gene: TRBD1
v_gene: TRBV29-1
CDR3aa: CSVFSPGQGAKNIQYF
CDR3nt: TGCAGCGTTTTCTCTCCGGGACAGGGTGCCAAAAACATTCAGTACTTC

abundance: .
j_gene: TRBJ1-2
d_gene: .
v_gene: TRBV4-2
CDR3aa: CACSQDYGESNYGYTF
CDR3nt: TGTGCCTGCAGCCAAGATTATGGGGAGTCTAACTATGGCTACACCTTC

abundance: .
j_gene: TRBJ2-5
d_gene: .
v_gene: TRBV12-3/TRBV12-4
CDR3aa: CASSLGRVIEETQYF
CDR3nt: TGTGCCAGCAGTTTAGGTAGAGTGATAGAAGAGACCCAGTACTTC

abundance: .
j_gene: TRBJ1-1
d_gene: .
v_gene: TRBV6-5
CDR3aa: CASSYSTDPGVTEAFF
CDR3nt: TGTGCCAGCAGTTACTCTACCGACCCCGGGGTGACTGAAGCTTTCTTT

abundance: few
j_gene: TRBJ1-2
d_gene: .
v_gene: TRBV29-1
CDR3aa: CSAHAGSGYTF
CDR3nt: TGCAGCGCCCACGCCGGGAGTGGCTACACCTTC

abundance: few
j_gene: TRBJ2-1
d_gene: .
v_gene: TRBV5-6
CDR3aa: CASSLGQIINNEQFF
CDR3nt: TGTGCCAGCAGCTTAGGACAGATTATCAACAATGAGCAGTTCTTC

abundance: few
j_gene: TRBJ2-1
d_gene: .
v_gene: TRBV20-1
CDR3aa: CSAGGRYNEQFF
CDR3nt: TGCAGTGCCGGCGGACGATACAATGAGCAGTTCTTC

abundance: .
j_gene: TRBJ2-3
d_gene: TRBD1
v_gene: TRBV10-3
CDR3aa: CAIRTGTDSTDTQDF
CDR3nt: TGTGCCATCAGAACCGGGACAGATAGCACAGATACGCAGGATTTT

abundance: .
j_gene: TRBJ2-3
d_gene: .
v_gene: TRBV7-8
CDR3aa: CASSLSRNIIDTQYF
CDR3nt: TGTGCCAGCAGCTTGAGTCGGAACATCATAGATACGCAGTATTTT

abundance: .
j_gene: TRBJ2-5
d_gene: .
v_gene: TRBV24-1
CDR3aa: CATSDPRGMNNEQYF
CDR3nt: TGTGCCACCAGTGACCCCCGGGGGATGAACAATGAGCAGTACTTC

abundance: .
j_gene: TRBJ2-7
d_gene: .
v_gene: TRBV18
CDR3aa: CASAPSGHLYEQYF
CDR3nt: TGTGCCAGCGCCCCGTCGGGACACCTTTACGAGCAGTACTTC

abundance: .
j_gene: TRBJ1-3
d_gene: .
v_gene: TRBV7-2
CDR3aa: CASSLDITGNTIYF
CDR3nt: TGTGCCAGCAGCCTTGACATAACGGGAAACACCATATATTTT

abundance: .
j_gene: TRBJ2-1
d_gene: TRBD1
v_gene: TRBV11-3
CDR3aa: CASSKQGYEQFF
CDR3nt: TGTGCCAGCAGCAAACAGGGGTATGAGCAGTTCTTC

abundance: .
j_gene: TRBJ2-2
d_gene: TRBD1
v_gene: TRBV4-3
CDR3aa: CASSQDRGHAGELFF
CDR3nt: TGCGCCAGCAGCCAAGACAGGGGGCACGCCGGGGAGCTGTTTTTT

abundance: .
j_gene: TRBJ2-3
d_gene: TRBD1
v_gene: TRBV7-7
CDR3aa: CASSNGQGLDTQYF
CDR3nt: TGTGCTAGCAGCAACGGACAGGGCCTAGATACGCAGTATTTT

abundance: .
j_gene: TRBJ1-1
d_gene: .
v_gene: TRBV9
CDR3aa: CASSPRPTDSEAFF
CDR3nt: TGTGCCAGCAGCCCCAGACCGACAGACTCCGAAGCTTTCTTT

abundance: .
j_gene: TRBJ2-1
d_gene: TRBD2
v_gene: TRBV7-2
CDR3aa: CASSSGAAGGKISYNEQFF
CDR3nt: TGTGCCAGCAGCTCAGGGGCCGCGGGAGGGAAAATTTCCTACAATGAGCAGTTCTTC

abundance: many
j_gene: TRBJ2-5
d_gene: TRBD1
v_gene: TRBV10-3
CDR3aa: CAISESRTGDQETQYF
CDR3nt: TGTGCCATCAGTGAGTCGAGGACAGGTGACCAGGAGACCCAGTACTTC

abundance: .
j_gene: TRBJ1-2
d_gene: .
v_gene: TRBV15
CDR3aa: CATSRGASSNYGYTF
CDR3nt: TGTGCCACCAGCAGAGGGGCCAGCTCTAACTATGGCTACACCTTC

abundance: .
j_gene: TRBJ2-1
d_gene: TRBD1
v_gene: TRBV5-1
CDR3aa: CASSFLGQGNEQFF
CDR3nt: TGCGCCAGCAGCTTCCTAGGACAGGGCAATGAGCAGTTCTTC

abundance: once
j_gene: TRBJ2-2
d_gene: .
v_gene: TRBV5-1
CDR3aa: CASSLNRLNTGELFF
CDR3nt: TGCGCCAGCAGCTTGAACCGGCTGAACACCGGGGAGCTGTTTTTT

abundance: .
j_gene: TRBJ2-5
d_gene: .
v_gene: TRBV29-1
CDR3aa: CSVESGRQETQYF
CDR3nt: TGCAGCGTTGAATCGGGGCGGCAAGAGACCCAGTACTTC

abundance: .
j_gene: TRBJ2-1
d_gene: TRBD2
v_gene: TRBV20-1
CDR3aa: CSAETSGRVRYDEQFF
CDR3nt: TGCAGTGCTGAGACTAGCGGGAGGGTAAGGTATGATGAGCAGTTCTTC

abundance: .
j_gene: TRBJ2-1
d_gene: TRBD2
v_gene: TRBV24-1
CDR3aa: CATSDTTSGSFGEQFF
CDR3nt: TGTGCCACCAGTGACACGACTAGCGGGAGTTTCGGTGAGCAGTTCTTC

abundance: .
j_gene: TRBJ2-3
d_gene: .
v_gene: TRBV4-1
CDR3aa: CASSRGGHRTEDTQYF
CDR3nt: TGCGCCAGCAGCCGGGGTGGGCACCGGACTGAGGATACGCAGTATTTT

abundance: once
j_gene: TRBJ1-2
d_gene: .
v_gene: TRBV7-2
CDR3aa: CASSLDGRSSGYTF
CDR3nt: TGTGCCAGCAGCCTGGACGGCCGCTCCTCGGGCTACACCTTC

abundance: .
j_gene: TRBJ2-3
d_gene: TRBD2
v_gene: TRBV7-2
CDR3aa: CASSKSISGGTDTQYF
CDR3nt: TGTGCCAGCAGTAAGTCGATCAGCGGGGGCACAGATACGCAGTATTTT

abundance: .
j_gene: TRBJ1-2
d_gene: TRBD1
v_gene: TRBV7-9
CDR3aa: CASRETGANYGYTF
CDR3nt: TGTGCCAGCAGGGAGACAGGGGCGAACTATGGCTACACCTTC

abundance: .
j_gene: TRBJ2-5
d_gene: .
v_gene: TRBV6-1
CDR3aa: CARNRDVQETQYF
CDR3nt: TGTGCCAGAAACCGGGACGTTCAAGAGACCCAGTACTTC